The next 7 T cell receptor beta chains were all read from a single sample in a study of blood T cell repertoires in COVID-19. Profiled with immunoSEQ multiplex PCR; TCRdb holds only in-frame clones, not every one. The table records nearly 15,000 clones, roughly 80% of them present only once. The sequenced sample was peripheral blood. The receptors derive from a human donor in a cohort sampled during active COVID-19.

This clone came up once. The rearrangement links TRBV5-6 to TRBJ2-7; 9 positions agree with TRBD2. There are 16 residues in the CDR3. The ends lost 4 bases at V and 5 bases at J; junction bases unmatched: 13. The germline CDR1 and CDR2 sequences are SGHDT and YYEEEE. DNA for the CDR3: TGTGCCAGCAGCCCCCTTGGGCGGGAGGGCCCGGACGAGCAGTACTTC. Translated: CASSPLGREGPDEQYF. Together with reference TRBV5-6 and TRBJ2-7, the CDR3 gives the full variable domain: DAGVTQSPTHLIKTRGQQVTLRCSPKSGHDTVSWYQQALGQGPQFIFQYYEEEERQRGNFPDRFSGHQFPNYSSELNVNALLLGDSALYLCASSPLGREGPDEQYFGPGTRLTVT.

This chain links TRBV15 with TRBJ2-3, with TRBD2 identical over 12 bases. The CDR3 sequence is 19 residues long. Germline V lookup: CDR1 LNHNV, CDR2 YYDKDF (reference sequence). The junction had 13 bases not matched to a gene; V was cut back by 0 bases and J by 6 bases. CDR3 sequence (DNA): TGTGCCACCAGCAGAGATTTCCTCTCTAGCGGGGGGGCATCGGATACGCAGTATTTT. It translates to CATSRDFLSSGGASDTQYF.

This rearrangement joins TRBV4-1 to TRBJ1-1, with 8 bases that match TRBD1. From germline, CDR1 is MGHRA and CDR2 YSYEKL. The CDR3 totals 15 residues. Germline trimming cut 2 bases from V and 5 bases from J; bases unmatched to any gene: 7. As DNA, the CDR3 is TGCGCCAGCAGCCAACCGGACAGGGATAGTACTGAAGCTTTCTTT. Its protein product is CASSQPDRDSTEAFF.

CDR3: CASSLLARGEGEQFF. The CDR3 nucleotides read TGTGCCAGCAGCTTACTAGCCAGGGGTGAGGGTGAGCAGTTCTTC. The V gene is TRBV7-7, the J gene TRBJ2-1; TRBD1 might be the D (6 bases). Trimming took 2 bases from V and 9 from J, leaving 17 bases between them. The V gene's germline CDR1 is SSHAT and CDR2 FNYEAQ (reference sequence). CDR3 length equals 15 residues.

This chain joins TRBV7-2 and TRBJ1-5; D is unresolved. CDR1 and CDR2 from the germline V gene are SGHTA and FQGNSA. CDR3 length: 14 amino acids. V shed 1 base and J shed 5 bases, with 9 bases lying between them. The CDR3 loop is CASSLDVSYQPQHF. The CDR3 DNA sequence: TGTGCCAGCAGCTTAGATGTGAGCTATCAGCCCCAGCATTTT.

J is TRBJ1-2 and V is TRBV28, with 9 bases aligning to TRBD1. Losses at the gene ends were 5 bases for V and 8 bases for J; bases not matched to a gene: 9. The CDR3 extends over 14 amino acids. From germline, CDR1 is MDHEN and CDR2 SYDVKM. CDR3: CASSRTGALGGYTF. The CDR3 bases are TGTGCCAGCAGTCGGACAGGGGCCTTGGGCGGCTACACCTTC.

This sequence joins TRBV11-2 and TRBJ2-3; TRBD2 matches at 10 bases. The CDR3 has 14 amino acids. CDR1 is SGHAT, CDR2 FQNNGV, per germline. The V and J ends lost 5 bases and 7 bases, in that order; junction bases with no gene match: 6. The CDR3 coding sequence is TGTGCCAGCAGCCCCGGGACTAGCGAAAATACGCAGTATTTT. This codes for CASSPGTSENTQYF.